Listed below are T cell receptor beta chains from one sample, sequenced in a study of T cell responses to AZD1222 COVID-19 vaccine. Clones were read by immunoSEQ multiplex PCR, and TCRdb kept only the in-frame ones, dropping some. The repertoire holds about 110,000 clones, about 90% seen once, with approximately 5% in the top ten. The specimen was peripheral blood, collected on day 0 of AZD1222 vaccination. The receptors come from an adult in good health. Both conserved end residues are part of each CDR3. The D gene is left open where the match is weak. Where a row states a size, it is once, few, many or the class of an expanded clone; other rows omit it.

v_call	j_call	clone_size	d_call	cdr3_aa	cdr3_nt
TRBV6-5	TRBJ1-6	.	TRBD1	CASSYGDREDSPLHF	TGTGCCAGCAGTTACGGAGACAGGGAGGATTCACCCCTCCACTTT
TRBV7-2	TRBJ2-1	.	TRBD1	CASSFPDRGPWFF	TGTGCCAGCAGCTTCCCGGACAGGGGGCCTTGGTTCTTC
TRBV6-1	TRBJ1-5	.	TRBD1	CASSASGQGWSNQPQHF	TGTGCCAGCAGTGCCTCTGGACAGGGATGGAGCAATCAGCCCCAGCATTTT
TRBV19	TRBJ2-7	.	TRBD2	CASRPLAGGPDEQYF	TGTGCCAGTAGGCCCCTAGCGGGAGGGCCTGACGAGCAGTACTTC
TRBV10-3	TRBJ2-2	.	.	CAIKGDGVGELFF	TGTGCCATCAAGGGCGATGGGGTCGGGGAGCTGTTTTTT
TRBV4-2	TRBJ2-3	.	TRBD1	CASSQDSWTGGIDTQYF	TGTGCCAGCAGCCAAGATTCATGGACAGGGGGCATAGATACGCAGTATTTT
TRBV14	TRBJ2-1	.	TRBD1	CASSRSPGQGAGESYNEQFF	TGTGCCAGCAGCCGATCCCCGGGACAGGGGGCAGGGGAATCCTACAATGAGCAGTTCTTC
TRBV6-6	TRBJ1-1	.	TRBD1	CASSDVDRGQSFF	TGTGCCAGCAGTGACGTGGACAGGGGGCAATCTTTCTTT
TRBV7-2	TRBJ2-7	.	TRBD1	CASAPEGQRSYEQYF	TGTGCCAGCGCCCCCGAGGGACAGAGATCCTACGAGCAGTACTTC
TRBV5-1	TRBJ2-7	.	.	CASSQDYHITYEQYF	TGCGCCAGCAGCCAGGACTACCACATTACCTACGAGCAGTACTTC
TRBV20-1	TRBJ2-1	.	.	CSARGRLVQFF	TGCAGTGCTAGAGGACGCCTTGTGCAGTTCTTC
TRBV6-5	TRBJ2-7	.	TRBD1	CASREDRGNSYEQYF	TGTGCCAGCAGGGAGGACAGGGGAAACTCCTACGAGCAGTACTTC
TRBV4-1	TRBJ2-4	.	TRBD2	CASSQDAGRDIQYF	TGCGCCAGCAGCCAAGATGCAGGGAGGGACATTCAGTACTTC
TRBV6-1	TRBJ2-5	.	.	CASSEEGRETQYF	TGTGCCAGCAGTGAGGAGGGAAGAGAGACCCAGTACTTC
TRBV6-5	TRBJ1-6	.	.	CASSLQEGRSSPLHF	TGTGCCAGCAGTTTGCAAGAGGGGCGATCTTCACCCCTCCACTTT
TRBV29-1	TRBJ2-1	.	TRBD1	CSAGEPGQGYNEQFF	TGCAGCGCAGGAGAACCGGGACAGGGGTACAATGAGCAGTTCTTC
TRBV5-4	TRBJ1-1	.	.	CASSAEGWNTEAFF	TGTGCCAGCAGCGCTGAAGGGTGGAACACTGAAGCTTTCTTT
TRBV19	TRBJ1-5	.	.	CASLGPFGNQPQHF	TGTGCCAGTTTGGGACCGTTCGGAAATCAGCCCCAGCATTTT
TRBV16	TRBJ2-7	.	.	CASSQLRESYEQYF	TGTGCCAGCAGCCAACTGCGGGAATCCTACGAGCAGTACTTC
TRBV18	TRBJ1-1	once	.	CASSPGTVNTEAFF	TGTGCCAGCTCACCAGGGACCGTGAACACTGAAGCTTTCTTT
TRBV5-4	TRBJ1-1	.	TRBD1	CASSLWTGQAFF	TGTGCCAGCAGCTTGTGGACAGGGCAAGCTTTCTTT
TRBV9	TRBJ1-6	.	.	CASSGSNSPLHF	TGTGCCAGCAGTGGCAGTAATTCACCCCTCCACTTT
TRBV23-1	TRBJ2-7	.	TRBD1	CASSQRRGTGRREQYF	TGCGCCAGCAGTCAACGTCGAGGGACAGGGCGGAGGGAGCAGTACTTC
TRBV12-3/TRBV12-4	TRBJ2-5	.	.	CASSLIVETQYF	TGTGCCAGCAGTTTAATCGTAGAGACCCAGTACTTC
TRBV6-2/TRBV6-3	TRBJ2-5	.	.	CASSPKAGTQYF	TGTGCCAGCAGTCCGAAAGCCGGGACCCAGTACTTC
TRBV20-1	TRBJ1-2	.	TRBD1	CSSPTGAGYTF	TGCAGCTCCCCGACAGGGGCGGGCTACACCTTC
TRBV5-4	TRBJ1-2	.	.	CASSPWTLVLYGYTF	TGTGCCAGCAGCCCCTGGACCTTAGTTCTCTATGGCTACACCTTC